These 5 T cell receptor beta chains were all obtained from the same sample, sequenced in a study of blood T cell dynamics during melanoma immunotherapy (TCRdb year 2020). Library preparation was by the immunoSEQ multiplex PCR assay. Held by TCRdb, this immuneACCESS table contains in-frame sequences only and omits some clones. Under half of the omission traces to an unresolved V gene where checked; the cause of the rest is unknown. This sample holds about 7,300 clones; roughly four fifths were observed only once. The top ten constitute about 14% of the sample. Interpreted using the paper, the time point label stands for: week 3, after first cycle of checkpoint inhibitor. The sequences come from blood, collected from a patient treated with checkpoint blockade. The receptors were gathered from a human donor with melanoma.

The gene calls are TRBV2 and TRBJ1-1; 7 bases match TRBD1. The ends lost 8 bases at V and 5 bases at J; junction bases unmatched: 11. Looked up from germline, CDR1 is SNHLY and CDR2 is FYNNEI. There are 14 residues in the CDR3. CDR3 residues: CASDIGGEGTEAFF. CDR3 coding DNA: TGTGCCAGCGATATAGGGGGCGAGGGTACTGAAGCTTTCTTT. The full variable domain, with the rest looked up from reference TRBV2 and TRBJ1-1, is EPEVTQTPSHQVTQMGQEVILRCVPISNHLYFYWYRQILGQKVEFLVSFYNNEISEKSEIFDDQFSVERPDGSNFTLKIRSTKLEDSAMYFCASDIGGEGTEAFFGQGTRLTVV.

This chain links TRBV12-5 with TRBJ1-5; D gene uncertain. Germline assignment: CDR1 LGHNT and CDR2 FRNRAP. This CDR3 region has 15 residues. Trimming took 2 bases from V and 5 from J, leaving 13 bases between them. The CDR3 spells CASGLPPGSYQPQHF. CDR3 bases: TGTGCTAGTGGTTTGCCCCCAGGATCGTATCAGCCCCAGCATTTT.

This chain links TRBV6-5 with TRBJ1-5; D not resolved. Trimming took off 6 bases at V and 7 bases at J, with 13 bases between the two ends. There are 13 residues in the CDR3. Germline lookup yields CDR1 MNHEY and CDR2 SVGAGI. The CDR3 DNA sequence: TGTGCCAGCAGCCTCCACAGAGGGCAGCCCCAGCATTTT. Its protein is CASSLHRGQPQHF.

The chain couples TRBV15 to TRBJ2-2, with TRBD2 identical over 7 bases. This CDR3 has 17 amino acids. V lost 0 bases, J lost 1 base, and 5 bases stayed unmatched. Per the germline V gene, CDR1 is LNHNV and CDR2 is YYDKDF (reference sequence). The CDR3 loop is CATSRERGGGNTGELFF. CDR3 bases: TGTGCCACCAGCAGAGAGAGGGGCGGGGGGAACACCGGGGAGCTGTTTTTT.

The table lists this clone with a count of one. The rearrangement links TRBV29-1 to TRBJ2-5; 11 bases fit TRBD1. Germline CDR1 and CDR2: SQVTM and ANQGSEA. The CDR3 sequence is 15 residues long. The V and J ends lost 6 bases and 4 bases, in that order; junction bases with no gene match: 10. CDR3 nucleotide sequence: TGCAGCGTAGCCCCCGGGACAGGGGGTCGAGAGACCCAGTACTTC. It is translated as CSVAPGTGGRETQYF.